This entry lists 26 T cell receptor beta chains sequenced from one sample in a study of spatial heterogeneity in lung cancer (dated by TCRdb to between 2018 and 2021). The label giving this sample's time point can be read as: sample taken at primary tumor resection. For TCR sequencing, whole RNA was extracted from tumor and nontumor lung tissue, or from cryopreserved PBMC samples, and no cell sorting was done. Receptor amplification or capture employed 5' RACE. Sequencing was carried out with a NextSeq 500. TCRdb reran the public reads through fastp at Q25 and MiXCR, keeping productive beta chains. When rows share a CDR3 protein, they turn into one entry using the most common DNA and genes. Within this sample are about 13,000 distinct CDR3 sequences, with about 5.1% of them counted one time only. The top ten hold less than 45% of the sample. The input for sequencing was lung tumor tissue, taken at surgery. These receptors all come from a human donor with early-stage non-small cell lung cancer.

In this sample, this clonotype turned up many times. A library made for alpha chains picked up this beta chain off target, so its size means little. V and J are TRBV5-1 and TRBJ2-2, with 9 positions matching TRBD1. This CDR3 has 15 residues. With V trimmed by 3 bases and J by 8 bases, 8 bases remained unmatched. Looked up from germline, CDR1 is SGHRS and CDR2 is YFSETQ. The CDR3 is CASSSDRGIRGELFF. The DNA for the CDR3 is TGCGCCAGCAGCTCGGACAGGGGTATTCGAGGGGAGCTGTTTTTT. The entire variable domain, with the rest obtained from reference TRBV5-1 and TRBJ2-2, is as follows: KAGVTQTPRYLIKTRGQQVTLSCSPISGHRSVSWYQQTPGQGLQFLFEYFSETQRNKGNFPGRFSGRQFSNSRSEMNVSTLELGDSALYLCASSSDRGIRGELFFGEGSRLTVL.

This clonotype appeared a few times. A library prepared for alpha chains yielded this beta chain as an off-target read; its size is of little meaning. The chain recombines TRBV5-1 with TRBJ1-2, with TRBD1 identical over 7 bases. V gave up 10 bases and J gave up 0 bases; unmatched junction bases: 12. The CDR3 covers 15 residues. In germline, CDR1 is SGHRS, CDR2 YFSETQ. CDR3 DNA: TGCGCCTCACGACCAGGGGGTGAGGCTAACTATGGCTACACCTTC. This encodes CASRPGGEANYGYTF.

This clonotype was observed many times. The library was prepared for alpha chains; this beta chain is a stray read, so its frequency means little. This chain joins TRBV6-1 and TRBJ2-2; D is unresolved. Germline CDR1 and CDR2: MNHNS and SASEGT. The CDR3 covers 15 residues. Trimming pared 8 bases from V and 4 bases from J, leaving 17 bases between. For the CDR3, the DNA is TGTGCCAGCGCCAGTCAGCCAGGAGTCACCGGGGAGCTGTTTTTT. Translated, it gives CASASQPGVTGELFF.

This clonotype was seen repeatedly, ten times or more. Since it is a stray read in a library aimed at alpha chains, this beta chain has a size that is not meaningful. This chain links TRBV6-6 with TRBJ1-2; 7 bases fit TRBD1. This CDR3 comprises 14 residues. Germline assignment: CDR1 MNHNY and CDR2 SVGAGI (reference sequence). The J segment lost 2 bases and the V segment lost 5 bases, leaving 5 bases of the junction unmatched. CDR3 in DNA: TGTGCCAGCAGTCCGACAGGGACGAACTATGGCTACACCTTC. Its protein is CASSPTGTNYGYTF.

This clonotype was counted many times. The size of this beta chain means little, since it is a stray read in a library made for alpha chains. The genes are TRBV2 and TRBJ1-4, with TRBD1 identical over 7 bases. Germline loops: CDR1 SNHLY, CDR2 FYNNEI. There are 14 residues in the CDR3. The V and J ends lost 9 bases and 0 bases, in that order; junction bases with no gene match: 4. This CDR3 reads CASSGQTTNEKLFF. The DNA of the CDR3 is TGTGCCAGTTCGGGACAGACAACTAATGAAAAACTGTTTTTT.

This clonotype was detected ten times or more. With the library built for alpha chains, this beta chain is off target and its frequency is not meaningful. The chain recombines TRBV2 with TRBJ1-6; the D gene is possibly TRBD1 (6 bases). The CDR3 runs 14 residues. Trimming removed 8 bases from V and 6 bases from J, with 14 bases in between. CDR1 and CDR2 from the germline V gene are SNHLY and FYNNEI. CDR3 nucleotides: TGTGCCAGCCAAGCCCGGACAGCTAATTCACCCCTCCACTTT. Its protein product is CASQARTANSPLHF.

There are many counts of this clonotype. This beta chain is a stray sequence in a library constructed for alpha chains; its clone size is not meaningful. The chain links TRBV12-3 or TRBV12-4 to TRBJ1-2, with 12 nucleotides matching TRBD1. The CDR3 extends over 15 amino acids. With 6 bases clipped from V and 8 bases from J, the junction kept 10 bases outside the gene matches. The CDR3 sequence is CASRYRDRGRGGYTF. The CDR3, as DNA: TGTGCCAGCAGATACCGGGACAGGGGGCGCGGAGGCTACACCTTC.

This clonotype was counted ten times or more. As an off-target read in a library built for alpha chains, this beta chain has a frequency of little significance. The J gene is TRBJ2-1, the V gene TRBV6-2 or TRBV6-3, with D uncertain. Germline CDR1 is MNHEY and CDR2 is SVGEGT. This CDR3 spans 13 amino acids. V lost 4 bases to trimming and J lost 3 bases, with 7 bases between them. The CDR3 DNA reads as TGTGCCAGCAGTTTGGCTCTCTACAATGAGCAGTTCTTC. Its translation: CASSLALYNEQFF.

This clonotype has only a few counts. This beta chain is an unintended read in a library built for alpha chains; its size means little. This chain connects TRBV12-3 or TRBV12-4 to TRBJ1-2; 8 bases match TRBD1. The CDR3 is 15 residues long. Trimming removed 3 bases from V and 2 bases from J; junction bases left unmatched: 5. The CDR3 region is CASSFATGANYGYTF. The CDR3 bases are TGTGCCAGCAGTTTTGCGACAGGGGCAAACTATGGCTACACCTTC.

This clonotype was picked up many times. For a library built for alpha chains, this beta chain is a stray read; little rests on its size. V is TRBV28 and J is TRBJ1-2; D is unclear. Trimming removed 4 bases from V and 12 bases from J, with 18 bases in between. Germline V gene lookup returns CDR1 MDHEN and CDR2 SYDVKM. The length of the CDR3 is 13 residues. CDR3 in amino acids: CASSSRLRSENTF. In DNA, the CDR3 is TGTGCCAGCAGTTCACGCCTGCGCAGCGAAAACACCTTC.

There are many counts of this clonotype. Little can be read into the size of this beta chain, an off-target read in a library designed for alpha chains. This chain uses TRBV20-1 with TRBJ2-3; either TRBD1 or TRBD2 may supply D (5 bases each). The CDR3 covers 12 residues. CDR1 is DFQATT and CDR2 is SNEGSKA in the germline V gene (reference sequence). V dropped 6 bases and J dropped 7 bases, with 14 bases sitting between them. The CDR3 is CSANAGTYTQYF. CDR3 in DNA: TGCAGTGCCAACGCCGGGACCTATACGCAGTATTTT.

At least ten counts were recorded for this clonotype. Since it is a stray read in a library aimed at alpha chains, this beta chain has a size that is not meaningful. This chain joins TRBV20-1 and TRBJ1-2, with a possible D match to TRBD1 (6 bases). Trimming took off 2 bases at V and 4 bases at J, with 11 bases between the two ends. The CDR3 extends over 13 amino acids. CDR1 and CDR2 (germline): DFQATT, SNEGSKA (reference sequence). CDR3 sequence: CSARTGSGYGYTF. For the CDR3, the DNA is TGCAGTGCTAGAACAGGGTCGGGCTATGGCTACACCTTC.

This clonotype showed up many times. Since it is a stray read in a library aimed at alpha chains, this beta chain has a size that is not meaningful. This rearrangement joins TRBV19 to TRBJ1-5; no clear D. The CDR3 totals 16 residues. In germline, CDR1 is LNHDA, CDR2 SQIVND (reference sequence). V was clipped by 1 base and J by 4 bases, with 14 bases between them. The CDR3, as DNA: TGTGCCAGTAGTATAGCTCCCGCCCAATGGAATCAGCCCCAGCATTTT. Translating gives CASSIAPAQWNQPQHF.

This clonotype was counted at least ten times. This beta chain is a stray sequence in a library constructed for alpha chains; its clone size is not meaningful. Here the CDR3 reads CASSLLLRDTIYF. The CDR3 nucleotides are TGCGCCAGCAGCCTCCTCCTGAGGGACACCATATATTTT. The V and J genes are TRBV4-1 and TRBJ1-3; D not certain. V was pared by 4 bases and J by 8 bases, with 12 bases between. Germline lookup yields CDR1 MGHRA and CDR2 YSYEKL. The CDR3 is 13 residues long.

This clonotype was observed many times. This beta chain was picked up by a library intended for alpha chains and is off target, so its count carries little meaning. The V and J genes are TRBV24-1 and TRBJ2-1, with TRBD2 identical over 7 bases. The CDR3 covers 13 residues. J gave up 9 bases and V 3 bases, and 4 bases lay outside the gene matches. Germline V gene sequence: CDR1 KGHDR, CDR2 SFDVKD. CDR3 in DNA: TGTGCCACCAGTGATAGACTAGCTGGTGAGCAGTTCTTC. Translating gives CATSDRLAGEQFF.

A word on this clonotype: With the library built for alpha chains, this beta chain is off target and its frequency is not meaningful. The gene calls are TRBV7-3 and TRBJ2-3; 11 bases are a match to TRBD2. Per the germline V gene, CDR1 is SGHTA and CDR2 is FQGTGA. V shed 2 bases, J shed 5 bases, and the junction held 3 bases outside the gene matches. The CDR3 spans 15 residues. DNA of the CDR3: TGTGCCAGCAGCTTAGCTAGCGGGGGGCTAGATACGCAGTATTTT. Translated, it gives CASSLASGGLDTQYF.

This clonotype showed up many times. Within a library made for alpha chains, this beta chain is off target, and its count is uninformative. The chain is built from TRBV28 and TRBJ2-7, with D hard to call. Germline V lookup: CDR1 MDHEN, CDR2 SYDVKM. The CDR3 spans 13 residues. The ends were cut back, 2 bases at V and 4 bases at J, with 9 bases in the middle. CDR3 amino acids: CASSLLGIYEQYF. The CDR3 DNA reads as TGTGCCAGCAGTTTACTCGGCATTTACGAGCAGTACTTC.

This clonotype came up many times. This beta chain turned up in a library designed for alpha chains; as an off-target read, its abundance says little. The chain is built from TRBV5-1 and TRBJ2-1; 13 bases are a match to TRBD2. CDR1 is SGHRS and CDR2 is YFSETQ in the germline V gene. The CDR3 sequence is 17 residues long. V trimming: 0 bases; J trimming: 8 bases; junction bases outside the gene matches: 8. The CDR3: CASSLAVLAGGQDEQFF. The CDR3 bases are TGCGCCAGCAGCTTGGCGGTACTAGCGGGGGGGCAGGATGAGCAGTTCTTC.

This clonotype was detected ten times or more. Since the library was made to target alpha chains, this beta chain is a stray read and its abundance is not meaningful. This chain uses TRBV29-1 with TRBJ1-1, with D tentatively TRBD1 (5 bases). CDR1 and CDR2 from the germline V gene are SQVTM and ANQGSEA. The CDR3 spans 17 residues. Trimming took 3 bases from V and 0 from J, leaving 20 bases between them. The CDR3 nucleotides read TGCAGCGTTGACTTGCTGGCGGGGGGTGGAATGAACACTGAAGCTTTCTTT. Protein: CSVDLLAGGGMNTEAFF. Full variable domain (outside the CDR3, taken from reference TRBV29-1 and TRBJ1-1): SAVISQKPSRDICQRGTSLTIQCQVDSQVTMMFWYRQQPGQSLTLIATANQGSEATYESGFVIDKFPISRPNLTFSTLTVSNMSPEDSSIYLCSVDLLAGGGMNTEAFFGQGTRLTVV.

This clonotype is medium-sized in the sample. As an off-target read in a library built for alpha chains, this beta chain has a frequency of little significance. This chain links TRBV12-3 or TRBV12-4 with TRBJ2-3; D is unclear. Trimming removed 6 bases at V and 4 bases at J, with 14 bases between. CDR3 length equals 14 residues. CDR3 in DNA: TGTGCCAGCAGCCTTAGTGGGTCCGCAGATACGCAGTATTTT. As protein: CASSLSGSADTQYF.

Many counts were recorded for this clonotype. Being off target in a library aimed at alpha chains, this beta chain has a size of little meaning. The chain combines TRBV25-1 with TRBJ1-4; D is unclear. The germline CDR1 and CDR2 sequences are MGHDK and SYGVNS. Trimming took 11 bases from V and 7 from J, leaving 14 bases between them. The CDR3 is 12 residues long. CDR3 loop: CASGFLPEKLFF. CDR3 sequence (DNA): TGTGCCTCTGGGTTCCTACCTGAAAAACTGTTTTTT.

This clonotype was seen ten or more times. Little can be read into the size of this beta chain, an off-target read in a library designed for alpha chains. This chain links TRBV27 with TRBJ1-1; tentatively, D is TRBD1 (5 bases). Germline CDR1 and CDR2: MNHEY and SMNVEV (reference sequence). Trimming removed 0 bases from V and 4 bases from J, with 12 bases in between. The CDR3 is made up of 15 amino acids. The chain's CDR3 is CASSLSVLGGTEAFF. The CDR3 DNA follows: TGTGCCAGCAGTTTATCGGTTCTCGGGGGCACTGAAGCTTTCTTT.

On this clonotype itself: Because the library targeted alpha chains, this beta chain is an off-target read whose size means little. The chain carries TRBV5-1 and TRBJ1-3, with 8 bases lining up with TRBD1. CDR1 and CDR2 from the germline V gene are SGHRS and YFSETQ. V dropped 7 bases and J dropped 0; count of bases not matched to a gene: 9. The CDR3 is 16 residues long. CDR3 nucleotide sequence: TGCGCCAGCTTGGGGACAGGCCTAACCTCTGGAAACACCATATATTTT. It encodes CASLGTGLTSGNTIYF.

This clonotype was seen more than once but under ten times. Since the library was made to target alpha chains, this beta chain is a stray read and its abundance is not meaningful. The chain uses TRBV12-3 or TRBV12-4 and TRBJ2-5, with unresolved D. The CDR3 sequence is 14 residues long. Trimming pared 0 bases from V and 3 bases from J, leaving 8 bases between. As DNA, the CDR3 is TGTGCCAGCAGTTTAGCTAAACGGAAAGAGACCCAGTACTTC. The encoded protein is CASSLAKRKETQYF.

This clonotype came up many times. Little can be read into the size of this beta chain, an off-target read in a library designed for alpha chains. J is TRBJ1-2 and V is TRBV20-1, with 11 bases matching TRBD1. With 4 bases clipped from V and 0 bases from J, the junction kept 10 bases outside the gene matches. This CDR3 is built from 17 residues. CDR1 is DFQATT, CDR2 SNEGSKA, per germline (reference sequence). The CDR3 DNA reads as TGCAGTGCTACAGGGACAGGGGGTCTTCGAGCTAACTATGGCTACACCTTC. This translates into CSATGTGGLRANYGYTF.

This clonotype was detected once. This beta chain is an off-target read within a library intended for alpha chains, so its frequency means little. The V gene is TRBV7-2, the J gene TRBJ1-4; TRBD1 matches at 7 bases. This CDR3 contains 12 residues. Trimming cost V 7 bases and J 10 bases; bases outside gene matches: 6. Germline lookup yields CDR1 SGHTA and CDR2 FQGNSA. As DNA, the CDR3 is TGTGCCAGCACCCTAGAGGGGGCAAAACTGTTTTTT. This translates into CASTLEGAKLFF.